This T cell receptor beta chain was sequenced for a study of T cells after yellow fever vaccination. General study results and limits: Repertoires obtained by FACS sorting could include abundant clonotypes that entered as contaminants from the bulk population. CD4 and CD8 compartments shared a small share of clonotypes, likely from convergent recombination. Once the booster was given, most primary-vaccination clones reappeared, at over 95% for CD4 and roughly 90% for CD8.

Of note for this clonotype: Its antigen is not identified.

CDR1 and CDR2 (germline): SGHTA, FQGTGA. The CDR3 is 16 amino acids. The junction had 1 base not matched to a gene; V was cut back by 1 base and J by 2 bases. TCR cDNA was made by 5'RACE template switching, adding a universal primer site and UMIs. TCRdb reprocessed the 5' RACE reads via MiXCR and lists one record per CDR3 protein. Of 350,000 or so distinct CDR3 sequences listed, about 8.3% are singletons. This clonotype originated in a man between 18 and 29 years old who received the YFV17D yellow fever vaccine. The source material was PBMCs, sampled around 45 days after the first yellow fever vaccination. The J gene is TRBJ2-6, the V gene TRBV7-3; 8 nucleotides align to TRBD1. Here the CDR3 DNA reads TGTGCCAGCAGCTTAAGGACAGGGCCTGGGGCCAACGTCCTGACTTTC. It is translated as CASSLRTGPGANVLTF.